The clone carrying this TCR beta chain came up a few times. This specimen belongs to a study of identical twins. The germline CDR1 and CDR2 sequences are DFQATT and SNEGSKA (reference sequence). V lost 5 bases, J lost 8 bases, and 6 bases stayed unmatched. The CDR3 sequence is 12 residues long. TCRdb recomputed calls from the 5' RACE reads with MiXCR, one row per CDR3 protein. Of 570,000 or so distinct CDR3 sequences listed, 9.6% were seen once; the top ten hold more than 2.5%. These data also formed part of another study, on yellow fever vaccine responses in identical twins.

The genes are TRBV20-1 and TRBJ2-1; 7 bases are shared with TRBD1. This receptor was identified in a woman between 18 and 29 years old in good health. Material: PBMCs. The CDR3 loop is CSALIDRDEQFF. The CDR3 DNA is TGCAGTGCTCTCATCGACAGGGATGAGCAGTTCTTC.